The 24 T cell receptor beta chains in this list originate from one sample, sequenced in a study of graft-versus-host responses after intestinal transplantation. These receptors' antigens are unknown. Generated by immunoSEQ multiplex PCR, the TCRdb table keeps only in-frame clones and is missing some. This table holds 50,000 to 55,000 clones, approximately 88% found once. The sample here was unstimulated CD4+ T cells sorted from spleen or lymph node cells, taken before transplant. The receptors here all came from a human donor who was the organ donor for an intestinal transplant.

The chain uses TRBV30 and TRBJ1-1, with D hard to call. There are 12 residues in the CDR3. Trimming stripped 1 base from V and 4 bases from J, with 7 bases between. Germline CDR1 is GTSNPN and CDR2 is SVGIG (reference sequence). For the CDR3, the DNA is TGTGCCTGGAGTGCGAAGAGCACTGAAGCTTTCTTT. It encodes CAWSAKSTEAFF.

The chain has TRBV11-1 and TRBJ2-3, with D unclear. The CDR3 totals 14 residues. Germline-derived CDR1 and CDR2 are SGHAT and FQDESV (reference sequence). Trimming removed 4 bases from V and 1 base from J, with 9 bases in between. The CDR3 loop reads CASSSEIGTDTQYF. In DNA, the CDR3 is TGTGCCAGCAGCTCAGAAATCGGCACAGATACGCAGTATTTT. Using reference TRBV11-1 and TRBJ2-3 for the parts outside the CDR3, the full variable domain is EAEVAQSPRYKITEKSQAVAFWCDPISGHATLYWYRQILGQGPELLVQFQDESVVDDSQLPKDRFSAERLKGVDSTLKIQPAELGDSAMYLCASSSEIGTDTQYFGPGTRLTVL.

This sequence joins TRBV6-4 and TRBJ2-1, with 10 bases lining up with TRBD2. CDR3 length equals 16 residues. V was clipped by 4 bases and J by 0 bases; unmatched bases: 3. Per germline, CDR1 MRHNA and CDR2 SNTAGT. The CDR3: CASSGTSGSSYNEQFF. CDR3 nucleotides: TGTGCCAGCAGTGGGACTAGCGGAAGCTCCTACAATGAGCAGTTCTTC.

The table lists this clone with a count of one. The chain recombines TRBV28 with TRBJ2-7; 7 bases match TRBD1. The germline V gene has CDR1 MDHEN and CDR2 SYDVKM. Unmatched junction bases numbered 9, after V lost 4 bases and J lost 3 bases. The CDR3 has 15 amino acids. DNA of the CDR3: TGTGCCAGCAGTTGGTCCGGGACAGCTAACTACGAGCAGTACTTC. Protein product: CASSWSGTANYEQYF.

This sequence joins TRBV7-8 and TRBJ2-7, with unresolved D. Looked up from germline, CDR1 is SGHVS and CDR2 is FQNEAQ. The CDR3 extends over 14 amino acids. The V end lost 0 bases, the J end lost 1 base, and 7 bases lay between the germline ends. The CDR3 here is CASSLAEASYEQYF. CDR3 DNA sequence: TGTGCCAGCAGCTTAGCGGAAGCGTCCTACGAGCAGTACTTC. Using reference TRBV7-8 and TRBJ2-7 for the parts outside the CDR3, the full variable domain is GAGVSQSPRYKVAKRGQDVALRCDPISGHVSLFWYQQALGQGPEFLTYFQNEAQLDKSGLPSDRFFAERPEGSVSTLKIQRTQQEDSAVYLCASSLAEASYEQYFGPGTRLTVT.

The chain combines TRBV21-1 with TRBJ2-7; the D call of TRBD2 is as the table states it, not checked on the DNA. TRBV21-1 is flagged as a pseudogene. This CDR3 comprises 16 residues. The CDR3, as DNA: TGTGCCAGCAGAAAAATGGTAGCTACACTGTTAGACGAGCAGTACTTC. Translation: CASRKMVATLLDEQYF.

The chain uses TRBV6-1 and TRBJ2-5, with 8 bases matching TRBD1. Germline V gene sequence: CDR1 MNHNS, CDR2 SASEGT. V shed 8 bases and J 4 bases; nucleotides not matched to a gene: 6. The CDR3 has 13 residues. DNA of the CDR3: TGTGCCAGCCTTAAGGACAGGGTAGAGACCCAGTACTTC. This codes for CASLKDRVETQYF.

The rearrangement links TRBV5-1 to TRBJ2-5, with a tentative D call TRBD1 (6 bases). The V end was cut by 4 bases, the J end by 10 bases, with 11 bases between. Per the germline V gene, CDR1 is SGHRS and CDR2 is YFSETQ. This CDR3 is 11 amino acids long. The CDR3 bases are TGCGCCAGCAGCACGCAGGGGATCCAGTACTTC. This gives the protein CASSTQGIQYF.

The chain is built from TRBV4-2 and TRBJ2-7, with 11 nucleotides matching TRBD1. From germline, CDR1 is LGHNA and CDR2 YNFKEQ. The CDR3 has 16 residues. Losses at the gene ends were 0 bases for V and 6 bases for J; bases not matched to a gene: 7. CDR3 residues: CASSQESGTGGLEQYF. DNA for the CDR3: TGTGCCAGCAGCCAAGAGTCCGGGACAGGGGGGCTCGAGCAGTACTTC.

The chain couples TRBV28 to TRBJ2-2, with D possibly TRBD1 on 5 matching bases. V was clipped by 5 bases and J by 2 bases, with 12 bases between them. The CDR3 runs 15 residues. Germline-derived CDR1 and CDR2 are MDHEN and SYDVKM. CDR3 loop: CASSTPQGNTGELFF. The CDR3 DNA follows: TGTGCCAGCAGTACCCCCCAGGGTAACACCGGGGAGCTGTTTTTT. The full variable domain, completed using reference TRBV28 and TRBJ2-2, is DVKVTQSSRYLVKRTGEKVFLECVQDMDHENMFWYRQDPGLGLRLIYFSYDVKMKEKGDIPEGYSVSREKKERFSLILESASTNQTSMYLCASSTPQGNTGELFFGEGSRLTVL.

The V call is TRBV7-2, the J call TRBJ2-7, with D possibly matching TRBD2 (7 bases). The CDR3 covers 16 residues. The V end was cut by 4 bases, the J end by 2 bases, with 18 bases between. Germline V lookup: CDR1 SGHTA, CDR2 FQGNSA. CDR3 coding DNA: TGTGCCAGCAGCTGGAGGGGGGGGGCCCTGACCTACGAGCAGTACTTC. Translation: CASSWRGGALTYEQYF.

This clone was picked up one time. This chain connects TRBV9 to TRBJ1-4, with D perhaps TRBD1 (6 bases). V lost 4 bases and J 3 bases, leaving 10 bases between the germline ends. This CDR3 comprises 14 residues. Germline V CDR1 and CDR2: SGDLS, YYNGEE. In DNA form, the CDR3 reads TGTGCCAGCAGCCCGGGACACTCTAATGAAAAACTGTTTTTT. Protein product: CASSPGHSNEKLFF.

The V and J genes are TRBV30 and TRBJ2-7; 8 positions match TRBD1. The CDR3 extends over 15 amino acids. V was pared by 4 bases and J by 3 bases, with 11 bases of the junction left unmatched. Germline assignment: CDR1 GTSNPN and CDR2 SVGIG (reference sequence). In DNA form, the CDR3 reads TGTGCCTGGAATTTCAGGACAGGGTGGAACTACGAGCAGTACTTC. Translation: CAWNFRTGWNYEQYF.

This clone has only one observation. This rearrangement joins TRBV7-3 to TRBJ2-7; TRBD2 matches at 9 bases. CDR3 size: 16 residues. The V and J ends lost 2 bases and 3 bases, in that order; junction bases with no gene match: 8. CDR1 is SGHTA, CDR2 FQGTGA, per germline. For the CDR3, the DNA is TGTGCCAGCAGCTTAGGTAGCGCGGGAGGGCGCTACGAGCAGTACTTC. Translating it yields CASSLGSAGGRYEQYF. The whole variable domain, filled in from reference TRBV7-3 and TRBJ2-7, reads GAGVSQTPSNKVTEKGKYVELRCDPISGHTALYWYRQSLGQGPEFLIYFQGTGAADDSGLPNDRFFAVRPEGSVSTLKIQRTERGDSAVYLCASSLGSAGGRYEQYFGPGTRLTVT.

The V gene is TRBV7-3, the J gene TRBJ2-5, with 8 bases identical to TRBD1. The V and J ends lost 5 bases and 4 bases, in that order; junction bases with no gene match: 3. In germline, CDR1 is SGHTA, CDR2 FQGTGA. The CDR3 has 13 amino acids. The CDR3 DNA sequence: TGTGCCAGCAGCCCCGGGACAGGAGAGACCCAGTACTTC. Translated: CASSPGTGETQYF.

V is TRBV5-1 and J is TRBJ2-3; 8 bases are a match to TRBD2. This CDR3 is 16 amino acids long. The V and J ends lost 0 bases and 5 bases, in that order; junction bases with no gene match: 8. Germline V gives CDR1 SGHRS, CDR2 YFSETQ. CDR3 DNA: TGCGCCAGCAGCTTGGAGCGGGGGCCGGGGTTAGATACGCAGTATTTT. Protein sequence: CASSLERGPGLDTQYF.

The chain employs TRBV28 and TRBJ2-1, with D possibly being TRBD1 (6 bases). Germline CDR1 and CDR2: MDHEN and SYDVKM. CDR3 size: 13 residues. The V gene lost 8 bases and the J gene lost 10 bases, with 18 bases spanning the gap. CDR3 in amino acids: CASDRNKGGEQFF. The DNA of the CDR3 is TGTGCCAGCGACCGGAATAAAGGGGGAGAGCAGTTCTTC.

This clone was seen a single time. The chain carries TRBV19 and TRBJ2-3, with 9 nucleotides matching TRBD1. The germline V gene has CDR1 LNHDA and CDR2 SQIVND (reference sequence). The J segment lost 4 bases and the V segment lost 10 bases, leaving 3 bases of the junction unmatched. The CDR3 spans 12 residues. Here the CDR3 reads CATRQGADTQYF. CDR3 DNA: TGTGCCACCCGACAGGGGGCAGATACGCAGTATTTT. Supplemented by reference TRBV19 and TRBJ2-3, the full variable domain reads DGGITQSPKYLFRKEGQNVTLSCEQNLNHDAMYWYRQDPGQGLRLIYYSQIVNDFQKGDIAEGYSVSREKKESFPLTVTSAQKNPTAFYLCATRQGADTQYFGPGTRLTVL.

This clone was seen only a few times. The V gene is TRBV6-6, the J gene TRBJ1-2, with D maybe TRBD1 (6 bases). Trimming took 4 bases from V and 8 from J, leaving 17 bases between them. The CDR3 is 14 amino acids. Germline lookup yields CDR1 MNHNY and CDR2 SVGAGI (reference sequence). The CDR3 DNA follows: TGTGCCAGCAGTTTCCCGGGGGGGGCATACGGCTACACCTTC. Its protein product is CASSFPGGAYGYTF.

CDR3 in DNA: TGTGCCAGTAGGATCAAACGAGGGCTTAACACTGAAGCTTTCTTT. It yields the protein CASRIKRGLNTEAFF. This chain links TRBV19 with TRBJ1-1; D not certain. The germline V and J ends were trimmed by 6 bases and 2 bases, with 16 bases remaining between them. Germline-derived CDR1 and CDR2 are LNHDA and SQIVND (reference sequence). This CDR3 has 15 residues.

The V gene is TRBV28, the J gene TRBJ1-1; D perhaps matches TRBD1 (5 bases). CDR1 MDHEN and CDR2 SYDVKM come from the germline V gene. The CDR3 has 13 amino acids. Trimming took 7 bases from V and 3 from J, leaving 12 bases between them. CDR3 coding DNA: TGTGCCAGCATCGGTCAGGGTTACACTGAAGCTTTCTTT. Amino acids: CASIGQGYTEAFF.

J is TRBJ2-7 and V is TRBV11-2; TRBD2 agrees at 8 bases. From germline, CDR1 is SGHAT and CDR2 FQNNGV. V gave up 4 bases and J gave up 4 bases; unmatched junction bases: 3. The CDR3 has 13 amino acids. The CDR3 loop reads CASSSSGLYEQYF. The CDR3 coding sequence is TGTGCCAGCAGCTCTAGCGGGCTTTACGAGCAGTACTTC. The whole variable domain, remainder taken from reference TRBV11-2 and TRBJ2-7, is EAGVAQSPRYKIIEKRQSVAFWCNPISGHATLYWYQQILGQGPKLLIQFQNNGVVDDSQLPKDRFSAERLKGVDSTLKIQPAKLEDSAVYLCASSSSGLYEQYFGPGTRLTVT.

V gene TRBV6-5 combines with J gene TRBJ2-7, with 9 bases aligning to TRBD1. V was clipped by 0 bases and J by 1 base; unmatched bases: 1. The CDR3 is 15 amino acids. From germline, CDR1 is MNHEY and CDR2 SVGAGI. The CDR3 spells CASSYSGQGSYEQYF. CDR3 DNA sequence: TGTGCCAGCAGTTACTCGGGACAGGGTTCCTACGAGCAGTACTTC.

The V gene is TRBV11-2, the J gene TRBJ2-7; 10 nucleotides agree with TRBD2. The trim removed 3 bases at V and 2 bases at J, leaving 10 bases unmatched. Germline CDR1 reads SGHAT; CDR2 reads FQNNGV. CDR3 length: 17 amino acids. CDR3 residues: CASSFTTSGAVPYEQYF. CDR3 bases: TGTGCCAGCAGCTTTACCACTAGCGGGGCCGTTCCCTACGAGCAGTACTTC.